These 23 T cell receptor beta chains were all obtained from the same sample, sequenced in a study of T-cell reconstitution after alpha-beta-depleted transplantation in children. The authors prepared the TCRbeta library with unique molecular identifiers. TCRdb reprocessed the PCR reads with MiXCR, giving one entry per CDR3 protein. The sample yields fewer than 350,000 distinct CDR3 sequences, 11% seen once. The starting material was peripheral blood, obtained 180 days after TCRalphabeta/CD19-depleted stem cell transplant. All receptors come from a male patient between 2 and 15 years old who had a stem cell transplant for chronic granulomatous disease, so the T cells may come from the graft donor.

Ten or more counts support this clonotype. CDR3 region: CASSHGGTDTQYF. The CDR3 nucleotides are TGTGCCAGCAGCCACGGGGGAACAGATACGCAGTATTTT. The V and J genes are TRBV11-1 and TRBJ2-3, with D maybe TRBD2 (6 bases). The CDR3 spans 13 residues. Germline CDR1 is SGHAT and CDR2 is FQDESV (reference sequence). V was clipped by 5 bases and J by 3 bases, with 9 bases between them. The variable domain in full, with the rest retrieved from reference TRBV11-1 and TRBJ2-3, is EAEVAQSPRYKITEKSQAVAFWCDPISGHATLYWYRQILGQGPELLVQFQDESVVDDSQLPKDRFSAERLKGVDSTLKIQPAELGDSAMYLCASSHGGTDTQYFGPGTRLTVL.

This chain joins TRBV12-3 or TRBV12-4 and TRBJ2-7; 12 bases fit TRBD2. The CDR3 loop spans 19 amino acids. Trimming removed 0 bases from V and 1 base from J; junction bases left unmatched: 10. The CDR3 is CASSLAVLAGGPHSYEQYF. DNA for the CDR3: TGTGCCAGCAGTTTAGCGGTCCTAGCGGGAGGGCCCCATTCCTACGAGCAGTACTTC.

This clonotype was picked up many times. The chain couples TRBV3-1 to TRBJ2-4, with D perhaps matching TRBD2 (5 bases). CDR1 is LGHDT and CDR2 is YNNKEL in the germline V gene (reference sequence). The CDR3 runs to 12 residues. Between the trimmed V and J ends, which lost 1 base and 13 bases, there was a span of 11 bases. CDR3 nucleotide sequence: TGTGCCAGCAGCCAAGTCACGGGGTTACAGTACTTC. This translates into CASSQVTGLQYF.

This clonotype was counted ten times or more. The V call is TRBV11-2, the J call TRBJ2-7; D might be TRBD1 (6 bases). The CDR3 is 15 residues long. Looked up from germline, CDR1 is SGHAT and CDR2 is FQNNGV. V shed 5 bases and J shed 4 bases, with 18 bases lying between them. CDR3 nucleotides: TGTGCCAGCAGCCTAACGGGGCAGGGGATGTACGAGCAGTACTTC. Its translation: CASSLTGQGMYEQYF. Using reference TRBV11-2 and TRBJ2-7 for the parts outside the CDR3, the full variable domain is EAGVAQSPRYKIIEKRQSVAFWCNPISGHATLYWYQQILGQGPKLLIQFQNNGVVDDSQLPKDRFSAERLKGVDSTLKIQPAKLEDSAVYLCASSLTGQGMYEQYFGPGTRLTVT.

The chain combines TRBV2 with TRBJ2-2; D may match TRBD1 or TRBD2 (5 bases each). CDR1 SNHLY and CDR2 FYNNEI come from the germline V gene. This CDR3 spans 15 amino acids. Trimming pared 8 bases from V and 4 bases from J, leaving 17 bases between. This CDR3 is CASVRAQGPTGELFF. CDR3 coding DNA: TGTGCCAGCGTTAGGGCCCAGGGACCCACCGGGGAGCTGTTTTTT.

This clonotype came up many times. The rearrangement links TRBV5-1 to TRBJ2-7, with D perhaps TRBD1 or TRBD2 (5 bases each). The CDR3 loop spans 14 amino acids. The V gene lost 4 bases and the J gene lost 6 bases, with 17 bases spanning the gap. Germline CDR1 reads SGHRS; CDR2 reads YFSETQ. CDR3 region: CASSPPGPLGEQYF. The CDR3, as DNA: TGCGCCAGCAGCCCCCCGGGACCCCTGGGCGAGCAGTACTTC.

This clonotype was found many times. The chain is built from TRBV12-3 or TRBV12-4 and TRBJ2-7; D ambiguous. Trimming pared 1 base from V and 0 bases from J, leaving 7 bases between. The length of the CDR3 is 14 residues. The CDR3 DNA sequence: TGTGCCAGCAGTTTAGGGCCCAGCTCCTACGAGCAGTACTTC. The encoded protein is CASSLGPSSYEQYF.

This clonotype was counted at least ten times. V and J are TRBV12-3 or TRBV12-4 and TRBJ1-1, with no clear D. This CDR3 comprises 12 residues. Trimming took 6 bases from V and 6 from J, leaving 11 bases between them. CDR3 region: CASRWTDSEAFF. The CDR3 DNA sequence: TGTGCCAGCAGGTGGACGGATTCTGAAGCTTTCTTT.

This clonotype was detected ten times or more. This chain's CDR3 is CASTSTGAVKNIQYF. The CDR3 bases are TGTGCCAGCACCTCGACGGGGGCGGTCAAAAACATTCAGTACTTC. J is TRBJ2-4 and V is TRBV7-9; either TRBD1 or TRBD2 may fit D (6 bases each). Trimming removed 7 bases at V and 3 bases at J, with 16 bases between. The CDR3 is made up of 15 amino acids. Germline V gene sequence: CDR1 SEHNR, CDR2 FQNEAQ (reference sequence).

At least ten counts were recorded for this clonotype. The rearrangement links TRBV7-8 to TRBJ2-7; 7 bases match TRBD2. CDR3 size: 16 residues. The germline gives CDR1 SGHVS, CDR2 FQNEAQ. Trimming removed 3 bases from V and 5 bases from J; junction bases left unmatched: 13. CDR3: CASSFQPGTIKDEQYF. The CDR3 nucleotides are TGTGCCAGCAGCTTCCAACCCGGGACTATAAAGGACGAGCAGTACTTC.

The sample holds many counts of this clonotype. The genes are TRBV2 and TRBJ2-5; no reliable D call. The V end was cut by 6 bases, the J end by 0 bases, with 11 bases between. The germline gives CDR1 SNHLY, CDR2 FYNNEI. This CDR3 spans 14 amino acids. The CDR3 DNA is TGTGCCAGCAGCGTTTGGGGTAACCAAGAGACCCAGTACTTC. Protein product: CASSVWGNQETQYF. Combining the CDR3 with reference TRBV2 and TRBJ2-5 gives the whole variable domain EPEVTQTPSHQVTQMGQEVILRCVPISNHLYFYWYRQILGQKVEFLVSFYNNEISEKSEIFDDQFSVERPDGSNFTLKIRSTKLEDSAMYFCASSVWGNQETQYFGPGTRLLVL.

This clonotype was observed many times. This chain connects TRBV5-1 to TRBJ2-1, with 11 nucleotides matching TRBD1. The CDR3 spans 18 residues. V shed 0 bases, J shed 2 bases, and the junction held 7 bases outside the gene matches. Germline assignment: CDR1 SGHRS and CDR2 YFSETQ. CDR3 sequence: CASSLGLGTGGPYNEQFF. CDR3 DNA sequence: TGCGCCAGCAGCTTGGGACTAGGGACAGGGGGACCCTACAATGAGCAGTTCTTC.

The V gene is TRBV19, the J gene TRBJ2-1, with 11 bases lining up with TRBD2. Trimming at V came to 6 bases and at J to 7 bases, leaving 11 bases not matched to a gene. The CDR3 spans 16 residues. Germline values: CDR1 LNHDA, CDR2 SQIVND (reference sequence). The DNA of the CDR3 is TGTGCCAGTAGGGTCGGACTAGCGGGTGCGGTTAATGAGCAGTTCTTC. It is translated as CASRVGLAGAVNEQFF.

This clonotype was detected many times. The CDR3 DNA follows: TGCAGTGCTAGAGCCCCGTACAGGGTTCAGGGTGATACGCAGTATTTT. Translation: CSARAPYRVQGDTQYF. The chain links TRBV20-1 to TRBJ2-3; possible D gene TRBD1, 6 bases. The CDR3 runs to 16 residues. From germline, CDR1 is DFQATT and CDR2 SNEGSKA (reference sequence). V was cut by 1 base and J by 6 bases, with 20 bases left in between.

This clonotype was counted many times. The V and J genes are TRBV20-1 and TRBJ1-1, with TRBD1 identical over 7 bases. The ends lost 5 bases at V and 9 bases at J; junction bases unmatched: 6. The CDR3 has 11 amino acids. Germline V CDR1 and CDR2: DFQATT, SNEGSKA (reference sequence). The CDR3, as DNA: TGCAGTGCTTTAGACAGGGTTCAAGCTTTCTTT. This encodes CSALDRVQAFF.

Concerning this clonotype: At one end, the junction sequence differs from germline, possibly due to a read error. This chain uses TRBV6-9 with TRBJ2-4; 11 nucleotides align to TRBD2. This CDR3 contains 22 residues. The germline gives CDR1 MNHGY, CDR2 SVAAGI. CDR3 sequence reads: CASGYTPRGCSGRAAAKNIQYF. DNA of the CDR3: TGTGCCAGCGGTTATACCCCCCGGGGGTGTAGCGGGAGGGCCGCGGCCAAAAACATTCAGTACTTC.

Ten or more counts support this clonotype. J is TRBJ2-1 and V is TRBV29-1; D is possibly TRBD1 (6 bases). The CDR3 extends over 14 amino acids. V dropped 4 bases and J dropped 8 bases, with 18 bases sitting between them. Germline CDR1 SQVTM, CDR2 ANQGSEA. CDR3 nucleotide sequence: TGCAGCGTTGCCCGGACAGTAGGTGTGGATGAGCAGTTCTTC. Amino acids: CSVARTVGVDEQFF.

As to this clonotype: Possible read error: a much larger clone is one base away. J is TRBJ2-2 and V is TRBV5-1; no reliable D call. The CDR3 is made up of 15 amino acids. Germline CDR1 and CDR2: SGHRS and YFSETQ. The CDR3 sequence: CPSSFRATNTGELFF. CDR3 DNA: TGCCCCAGCAGCTTCAGAGCTACGAACACCGGGGAGCTGTTTTTT.

This clonotype was found many times. The rearrangement joins TRBV3-1 to TRBJ2-3; 12 bases are a match to TRBD2. CDR1 and CDR2 (germline): LGHDT, YNNKEL (reference sequence). V shed 3 bases, J shed 2 bases, and the junction held 15 bases outside the gene matches. The CDR3 totals 20 residues. The CDR3 is CASSHPLAGGPHTYTDTQYF. The CDR3 DNA sequence: TGTGCCAGCAGCCACCCCCTAGCGGGAGGGCCACATACTTACACAGATACGCAGTATTTT.

This clonotype came up many times. V gene TRBV7-3 combines with J gene TRBJ2-2; TRBD2 aligns across 11 bases. V lost 4 bases to trimming and J lost 6 bases; unmatched junction nucleotides: 4. The CDR3 totals 15 residues. Germline V gene sequence: CDR1 SGHTA, CDR2 FQGTGA. The CDR3 reads CASSSGTSGPGELFF. The CDR3, as DNA: TGTGCCAGCAGCTCGGGGACTAGCGGTCCCGGGGAGCTGTTTTTT.

This clonotype was observed many times. This chain connects TRBV20-1 to TRBJ2-3; D may correspond to TRBD1 or TRBD2 (6 bases each). Germline V lookup: CDR1 DFQATT, CDR2 SNEGSKA (reference sequence). This CDR3 is built from 15 residues. Trimming shortened V by 5 bases and J by 2 bases, and 17 bases separated the two germline ends. The CDR3 region is CSARSGGTPTDTQYF. As DNA, the CDR3 is TGCAGTGCTCGGTCTGGAGGGACACCCACAGATACGCAGTATTTT.

This clonotype was detected many times. The chain links TRBV19 to TRBJ2-2, with 10 bases aligning to TRBD2. The length of the CDR3 is 16 residues. V lost 7 bases to trimming and J lost 5 bases; unmatched junction nucleotides: 10. Germline CDR1 LNHDA, CDR2 SQIVND (reference sequence). The CDR3 reads CASTRRGAGGTGELFF. The DNA for the CDR3 is TGTGCCAGTACCCGCAGGGGAGCGGGAGGGACCGGGGAGCTGTTTTTT. Combining the CDR3 with reference TRBV19 and TRBJ2-2 gives the whole variable domain DGGITQSPKYLFRKEGQNVTLSCEQNLNHDAMYWYRQDPGQGLRLIYYSQIVNDFQKGDIAEGYSVSREKKESFPLTVTSAQKNPTAFYLCASTRRGAGGTGELFFGEGSRLTVL.

The sample holds many counts of this clonotype. This chain joins TRBV27 and TRBJ2-1; 9 bases map to TRBD2. Germline values: CDR1 MNHEY, CDR2 SMNVEV (reference sequence). The length of the CDR3 is 16 residues. J lost 4 bases, V lost 2 bases, and 6 bases had no gene match. CDR3: CASSLDPGLAYNEQFF. The CDR3 nucleotides read TGTGCCAGCAGTTTAGACCCCGGACTAGCGTACAATGAGCAGTTCTTC.